The 5 T cell receptor beta chains reported below all come from one sample, sequenced in a study of molecular identifiers for immune sequencing clone quantification. TCRdb re-analysed the PCR reads in MiXCR, keeping a single row per CDR3 protein. The sample has some 580,000 distinct CDR3 sequences, less than 30% seen once; the top ten hold about 0.84%. The sequencing input was naive CD8+ T cells from blood, with Jurkat cell RNA spiked in. Subset specified: FACS-sorted CD8+CD4-CCR7+CD45RA+ naive T cells. The origin of the receptors is a human donor in good health. Some libraries in this study had Jurkat cell RNA spiked in.

The table lists this clonotype with many counts. The chain has TRBV6-1 and TRBJ1-6; D is unresolved. This CDR3 is 13 amino acids long. Trimming left V 0 bases short and J 8 bases short, with 5 bases between. The germline V gene has CDR1 MNHNS and CDR2 SASEGT. CDR3 sequence: CASSEAPYSPLHF. CDR3 nucleotides: TGTGCCAGCAGTGAAGCCCCCTATTCACCCCTCCACTTT.

The rearrangement uses TRBV19 and TRBJ1-6; D remains ambiguous. Germline V gives CDR1 LNHDA, CDR2 SQIVND (reference sequence). Trimming left V 9 bases short and J 7 bases short, with 16 bases between. There are 14 residues in the CDR3. CDR3 residues: CASNAGPPNSPLHF. The CDR3 bases are TGTGCCAGCAACGCGGGTCCGCCCAATTCACCCCTCCACTTT.

This clonotype was recorded a few times. V is TRBV19 and J is TRBJ2-1; 8 nucleotides agree with TRBD2. The V segment lost 4 bases and the J segment 3 bases; nucleotides outside the gene matches: 8. The CDR3 loop spans 16 amino acids. CDR1 and CDR2 from the germline V gene are LNHDA and SQIVND (reference sequence). The CDR3 bases are TGTGCCAGTAGTACATTGGCACTAGCGGACTACAATGAGCAGTTCTTC. It translates to CASSTLALADYNEQFF.

The rearrangement joins TRBV27 to TRBJ2-7; 10 bases match TRBD2. The CDR3 loop spans 17 amino acids. V was pared by 2 bases and J by 6 bases, with 13 bases of the junction left unmatched. From germline, CDR1 is MNHEY and CDR2 SMNVEV (reference sequence). The DNA of the CDR3 is TGTGCCAGCAGTTTAGTTGCTAGCGGGAGCATGATTGGCGAGCAGTACTTC. This translates into CASSLVASGSMIGEQYF.

This clonotype was observed at least ten times. V and J are TRBV12-3 or TRBV12-4 and TRBJ2-1; 9 nucleotides align to TRBD2. This CDR3 has 15 residues. V shed 1 base, J shed 3 bases, and the junction held 1 base outside the gene matches. CDR3 nucleotides: TGTGCCAGCAGTTTAGTAGCGGGAGTCTACAATGAGCAGTTCTTC. It is translated as CASSLVAGVYNEQFF.